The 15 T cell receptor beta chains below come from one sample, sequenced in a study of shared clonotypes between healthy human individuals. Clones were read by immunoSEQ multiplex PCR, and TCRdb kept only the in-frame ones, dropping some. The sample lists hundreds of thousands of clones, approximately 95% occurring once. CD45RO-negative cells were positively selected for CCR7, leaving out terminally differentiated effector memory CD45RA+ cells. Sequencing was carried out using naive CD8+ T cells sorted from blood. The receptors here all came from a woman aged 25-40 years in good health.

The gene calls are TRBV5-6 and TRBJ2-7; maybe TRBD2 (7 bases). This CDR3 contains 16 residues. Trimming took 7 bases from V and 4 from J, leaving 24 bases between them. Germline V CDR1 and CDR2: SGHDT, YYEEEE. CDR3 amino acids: CASRPWGGGNLYEQYF. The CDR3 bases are TGTGCCAGCCGACCTTGGGGAGGGGGAAACCTATACGAGCAGTACTTC.

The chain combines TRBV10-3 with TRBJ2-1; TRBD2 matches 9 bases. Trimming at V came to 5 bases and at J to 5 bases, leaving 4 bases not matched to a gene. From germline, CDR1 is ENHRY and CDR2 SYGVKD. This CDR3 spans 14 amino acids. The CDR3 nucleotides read TGTGCCATCAGTCAAGGGACTAGCAACAATGAGCAGTTCTTC. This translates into CAISQGTSNNEQFF.

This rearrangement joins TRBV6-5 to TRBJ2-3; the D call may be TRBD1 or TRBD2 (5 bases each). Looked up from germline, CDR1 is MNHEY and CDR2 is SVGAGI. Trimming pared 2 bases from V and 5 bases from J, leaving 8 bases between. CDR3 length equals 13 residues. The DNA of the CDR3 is TGTGCCAGCAGTTACAGGGACGGAGATACGCAGTATTTT. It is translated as CASSYRDGDTQYF.

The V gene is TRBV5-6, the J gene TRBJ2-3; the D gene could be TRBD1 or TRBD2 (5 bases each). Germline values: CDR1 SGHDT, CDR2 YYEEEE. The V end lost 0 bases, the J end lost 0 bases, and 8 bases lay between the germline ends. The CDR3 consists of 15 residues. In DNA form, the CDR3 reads TGTGCCAGCAGCTTGGGGGACGCCAGCACAGATACGCAGTATTTT. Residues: CASSLGDASTDTQYF. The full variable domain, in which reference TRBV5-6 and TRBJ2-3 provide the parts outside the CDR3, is DAGVTQSPTHLIKTRGQQVTLRCSPKSGHDTVSWYQQALGQGPQFIFQYYEEEERQRGNFPDRFSGHQFPNYSSELNVNALLLGDSALYLCASSLGDASTDTQYFGPGTRLTVL.

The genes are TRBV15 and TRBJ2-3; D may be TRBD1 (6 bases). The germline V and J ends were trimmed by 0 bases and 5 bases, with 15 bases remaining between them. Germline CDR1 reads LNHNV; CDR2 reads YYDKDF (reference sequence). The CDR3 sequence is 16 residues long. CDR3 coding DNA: TGTGCCACCAGCAGAGATTCAGCAGGGGTTGAAGATACGCAGTATTTT. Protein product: CATSRDSAGVEDTQYF.

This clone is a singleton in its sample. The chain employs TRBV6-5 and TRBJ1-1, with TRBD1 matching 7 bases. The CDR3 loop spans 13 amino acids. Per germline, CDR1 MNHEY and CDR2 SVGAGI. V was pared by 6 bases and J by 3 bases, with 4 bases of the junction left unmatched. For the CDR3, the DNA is TGTGCCAGCAGGTCTACAGGGGACACTGAAGCTTTCTTT. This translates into CASRSTGDTEAFF.

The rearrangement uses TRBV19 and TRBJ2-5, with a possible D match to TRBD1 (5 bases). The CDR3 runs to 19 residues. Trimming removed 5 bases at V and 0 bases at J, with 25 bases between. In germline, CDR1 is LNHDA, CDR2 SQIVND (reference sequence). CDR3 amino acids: CASSGYTRLKDRYQETQYF. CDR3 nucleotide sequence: TGTGCCAGTAGTGGTTATACCCGCCTAAAAGACAGATACCAAGAGACCCAGTACTTC.

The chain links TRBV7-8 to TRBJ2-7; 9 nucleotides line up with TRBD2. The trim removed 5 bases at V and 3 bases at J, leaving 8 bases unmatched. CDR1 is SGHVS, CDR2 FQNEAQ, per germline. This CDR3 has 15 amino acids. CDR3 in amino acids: CASSQLTSGYYEQYF. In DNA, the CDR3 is TGTGCCAGCAGCCAGCTGACTAGCGGATACTACGAGCAGTACTTC. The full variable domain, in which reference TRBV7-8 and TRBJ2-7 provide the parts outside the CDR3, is GAGVSQSPRYKVAKRGQDVALRCDPISGHVSLFWYQQALGQGPEFLTYFQNEAQLDKSGLPSDRFFAERPEGSVSTLKIQRTQQEDSAVYLCASSQLTSGYYEQYFGPGTRLTVT.

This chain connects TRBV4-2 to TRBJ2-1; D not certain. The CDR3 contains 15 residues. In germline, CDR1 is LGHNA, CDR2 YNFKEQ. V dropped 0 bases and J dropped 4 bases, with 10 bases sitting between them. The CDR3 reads CASSQDLTLYNEQFF. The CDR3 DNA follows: TGTGCCAGCAGCCAAGATCTTACTCTTTACAATGAGCAGTTCTTC.

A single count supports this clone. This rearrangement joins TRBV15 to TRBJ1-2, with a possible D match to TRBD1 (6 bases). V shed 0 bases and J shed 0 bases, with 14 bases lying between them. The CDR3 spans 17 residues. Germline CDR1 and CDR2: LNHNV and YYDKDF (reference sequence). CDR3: CATSRDLTGTPNYGYTF. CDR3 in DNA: TGTGCCACCAGCAGAGATCTCACAGGGACCCCTAACTATGGCTACACCTTC.

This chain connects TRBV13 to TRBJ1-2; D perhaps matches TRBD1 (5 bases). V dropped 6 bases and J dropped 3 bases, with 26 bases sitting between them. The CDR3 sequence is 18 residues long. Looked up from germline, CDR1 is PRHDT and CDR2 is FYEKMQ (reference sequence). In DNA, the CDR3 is TGTGCCAGCAGTTCTAACCCTACCGGTCTGGGACTTGACTATGGCTACACCTTC. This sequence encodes CASSSNPTGLGLDYGYTF.

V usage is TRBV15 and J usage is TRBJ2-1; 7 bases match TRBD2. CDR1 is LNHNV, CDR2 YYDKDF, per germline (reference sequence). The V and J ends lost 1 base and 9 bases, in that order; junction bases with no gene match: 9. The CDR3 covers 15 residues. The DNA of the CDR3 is TGTGCCACCAGCAGAGGGGCGGGAGTGGAATCTGAGCAGTTCTTC. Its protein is CATSRGAGVESEQFF.

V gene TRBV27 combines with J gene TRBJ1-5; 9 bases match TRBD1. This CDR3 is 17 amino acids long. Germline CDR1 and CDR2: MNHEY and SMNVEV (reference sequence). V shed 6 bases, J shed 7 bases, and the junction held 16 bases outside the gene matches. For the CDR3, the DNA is TGTGCCAGCAGGAGGGGACAGGGAGTAGGGCACGGACAGCCCCAGCATTTT. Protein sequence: CASRRGQGVGHGQPQHF.

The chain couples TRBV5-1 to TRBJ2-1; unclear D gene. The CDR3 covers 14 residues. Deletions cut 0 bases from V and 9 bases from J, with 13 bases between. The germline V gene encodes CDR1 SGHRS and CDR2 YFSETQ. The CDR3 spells CASSLGPSGSEQFF. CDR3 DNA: TGCGCCAGCAGCTTGGGCCCCTCGGGTAGTGAGCAGTTCTTC.

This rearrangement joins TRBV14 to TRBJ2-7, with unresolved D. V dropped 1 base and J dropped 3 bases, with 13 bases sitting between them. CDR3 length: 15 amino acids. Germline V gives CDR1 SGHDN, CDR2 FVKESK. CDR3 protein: CASSQAALFNYEQYF. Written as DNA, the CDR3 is TGTGCCAGCAGCCAAGCGGCCCTATTTAACTACGAGCAGTACTTC.